The clone carrying this TCR beta chain was seen ten or more times. This sample includes further DNA sequences coding for the same CDR3. This sample is part of a study of shared clonotypes between healthy human individuals. All donors were healthy HIV-negative adults lacking recent acute infections or vaccinations. Losses at the gene ends were 0 bases for V and 8 bases for J; bases not matched to a gene: 3. Germline V CDR1 and CDR2: KGHSH, LQKENI. The CDR3 length is 15 residues. It was across several immunoSEQ plates that each subset's genomic DNA was evenly split. Some clones are missing from TCRdb's copy, which holds only in-frame ones; the method was immunoSEQ multiplex PCR. This sample has some 450,000 clones, with around 77% found just once.

The genes are TRBV18 and TRBJ2-2; 10 bases match TRBD2. This TCR was recovered from a woman aged 40 to 50 in good health. Some clones in this sample may be carry-over from other donors' samples. Material: PBMCs. The CDR3 region is CASSPPTSGRGELFF. The CDR3 bases are TGTGCCAGCTCACCACCGACTAGCGGGCGTGGGGAGCTGTTTTTT.